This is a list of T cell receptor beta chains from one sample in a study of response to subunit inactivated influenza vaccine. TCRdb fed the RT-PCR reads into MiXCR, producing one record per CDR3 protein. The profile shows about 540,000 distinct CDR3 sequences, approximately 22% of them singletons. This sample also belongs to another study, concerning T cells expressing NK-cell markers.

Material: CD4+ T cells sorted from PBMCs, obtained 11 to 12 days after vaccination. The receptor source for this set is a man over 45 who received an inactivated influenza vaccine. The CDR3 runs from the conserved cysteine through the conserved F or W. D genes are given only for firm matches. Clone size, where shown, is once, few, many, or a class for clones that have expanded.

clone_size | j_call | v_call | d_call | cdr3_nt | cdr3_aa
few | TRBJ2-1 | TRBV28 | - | TGTGCCAGCATCCCTGGGCAGGGCTCCTACAATGAGCAGTTCTTC | CASIPGQGSYNEQFF
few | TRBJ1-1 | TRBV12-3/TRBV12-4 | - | TGTGCCAGCAGGTTGGGGGGAAGGGGGACTGAAGCTTTCTTT | CASRLGGRGTEAFF
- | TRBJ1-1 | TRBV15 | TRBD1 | TGTGCCACCAGCAGCACCAGGACAGGGAACACTGAAGCTTTCTTT | CATSSTRTGNTEAFF
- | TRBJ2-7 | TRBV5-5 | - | TGTGCCAGCAGCTTGCCAGATCCCTACGAGCAGTACTTC | CASSLPDPYEQYF
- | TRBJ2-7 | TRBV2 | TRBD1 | TGTGCCAGCACCGACCCGGGACAGGTCAATTCCTACGAGCAGTACTTC | CASTDPGQVNSYEQYF
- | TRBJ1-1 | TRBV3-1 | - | TGTGCCAGCAGCCAAGTTATGGGGCAGGCTTTCTTT | CASSQVMGQAFF
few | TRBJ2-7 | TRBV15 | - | TGTGCCACCAGCAGAGACTCCACCGGCTACGAGCAGTACTTC | CATSRDSTGYEQYF
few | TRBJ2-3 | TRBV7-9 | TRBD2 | TGTGCCAGCAGCTCCACGACTAGCGGGAGCGCAGATACGCAGTATTTT | CASSSTTSGSADTQYF
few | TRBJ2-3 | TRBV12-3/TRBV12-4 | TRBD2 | TGTGCCAGCAGACCAGGCCACGGACTAGCGGCGGGGTTGAACACAGATACGCAGTATTTT | CASRPGHGLAAGLNTDTQYF
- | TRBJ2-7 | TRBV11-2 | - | TGTGCCAGCAGCTTAGATGGGCAACCCTCCTACGAGCAGTACTTC | CASSLDGQPSYEQYF
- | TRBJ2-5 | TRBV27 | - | TGTGCCAGCAGTTTATCGCCAGCTTCCATCGAGACCCAGTACTTC | CASSLSPASIETQYF
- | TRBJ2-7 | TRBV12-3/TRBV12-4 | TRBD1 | TGTGCCAGCAGAAGGGACAGTCAGTACGAGCAGTACTTC | CASRRDSQYEQYF
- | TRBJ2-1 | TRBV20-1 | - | TGCAGTGCTAGATTTCCGGGGTCCGCTTACAATGAGCAGTTCTTC | CSARFPGSAYNEQFF
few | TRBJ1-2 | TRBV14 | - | TGTGCCAGCAGCCCCACTATTGATGGCTACACCTTC | CASSPTIDGYTF
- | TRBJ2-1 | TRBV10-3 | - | TGTGCCAGCGGGGTAAGGGGGAGTGAGCAGTTCTTC | CASGVRGSEQFF
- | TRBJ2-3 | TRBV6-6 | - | TGTGCCAGCAGCGAACTACTCGATACGCAGTATTTT | CASSELLDTQYF
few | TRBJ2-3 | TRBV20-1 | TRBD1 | TGCAGTGCTAGAAAATTGGTACGGGGACAGGGACGAGATACGCAGTATTTT | CSARKLVRGQGRDTQYF
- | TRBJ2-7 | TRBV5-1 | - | TGCGCCAGCAGCTTGCCTGGGCCCTCCTACGAGCAGTACTTC | CASSLPGPSYEQYF
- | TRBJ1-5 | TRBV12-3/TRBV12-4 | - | TGTGCCTGTACCGGGAATTATAGCAATCAGCCCCAGCATTTT | CACTGNYSNQPQHF
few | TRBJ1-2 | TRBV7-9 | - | TGTGCCAGCAGCCCGGCGGGGGTCACAGGGACTTATGGCTACACCTTC | CASSPAGVTGTYGYTF
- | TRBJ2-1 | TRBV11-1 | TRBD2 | TGTGCCAGCAGGCCCTCTAGCGGGATGGGGAATGAGCAGTTCTTC | CASRPSSGMGNEQFF
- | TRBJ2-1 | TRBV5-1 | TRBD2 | TGCGCCAGCAGCATAAGACTAGCGGGGGGGCCGGGGAATGAGCAGTTCTTC | CASSIRLAGGPGNEQFF
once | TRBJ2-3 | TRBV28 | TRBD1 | TGTGCCAGCAGTCAACAGGGGGCGTTTCCAGATACGCAGTATTTT | CASSQQGAFPDTQYF
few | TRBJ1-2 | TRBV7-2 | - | TGTGCCAGCAGCCCAACAGGGTTCGGTATCTATGGCTACACCTTC | CASSPTGFGIYGYTF
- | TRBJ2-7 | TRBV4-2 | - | TGTGCCAGCAGCAAAGGGGGGGACGGCTACGAGCAGTACTTC | CASSKGGDGYEQYF
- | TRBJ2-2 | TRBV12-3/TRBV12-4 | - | TGTGCCAGCAGTTTTTACACAGGTCACACCGGGGAGCTGTTTTTT | CASSFYTGHTGELFF
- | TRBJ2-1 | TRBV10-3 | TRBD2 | TGTGCCATCAGTGAGTTTAGCGGGGTCACCCCGTTCTTC | CAISEFSGVTPFF
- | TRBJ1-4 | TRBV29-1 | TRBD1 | TGCAGCGGACAGGGACTAAATGAAAAACTGTTTTTT | CSGQGLNEKLFF
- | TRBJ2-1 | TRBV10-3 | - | TGTGCCATCAGTAAACAGGGATCTCACAATGAGCAGTTCTTC | CAISKQGSHNEQFF
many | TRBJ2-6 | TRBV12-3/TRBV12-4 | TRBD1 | TGTGCCAGCAGGGGACAGGGATCTGGGGCCAACGTCCTGACTTTC | CASRGQGSGANVLTF
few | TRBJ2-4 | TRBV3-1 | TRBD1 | TGTGCCAGCAGCAAGAACAGGGGAGACATTCAGTACTTC | CASSKNRGDIQYF
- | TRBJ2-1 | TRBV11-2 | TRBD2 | TGTGCCAGCAGCTTATTGGCGGGGGGGCCTATCGACAATGAGCAGTTCTTC | CASSLLAGGPIDNEQFF
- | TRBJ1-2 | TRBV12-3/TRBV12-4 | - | TGTGCCAGCAGTCCAAACATCCTGGACACCGGCTATGGCTACACCTTC | CASSPNILDTGYGYTF
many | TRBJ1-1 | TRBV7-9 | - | TGTGCCAGCAGCTTAGACGGGGTGAACACTGAAGCTTTCTTT | CASSLDGVNTEAFF
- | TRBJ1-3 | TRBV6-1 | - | TGTGCCAGCAGTGGATGGACGGCCTCTGGAAACACCATATATTTT | CASSGWTASGNTIYF
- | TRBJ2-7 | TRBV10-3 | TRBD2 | TGTGCCATCAGTGTAAGGCGGGGACTAGCGAGTTACGAGCAGTACTTC | CAISVRRGLASYEQYF
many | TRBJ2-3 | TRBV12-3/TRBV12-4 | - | TGTGCCAGCAGTCCCATCTCAGTGGGGCAGTATTTT | CASSPISVGQYF